A single sample gave rise to the 32 T cell receptor beta chains below, sequenced in a study of cytotoxic CD8 clonotypes in ibrutinib-treated CLL (dated by TCRdb to about 2021). The time point tag for this specimen amounts to: approximately 2 years on ibrutinib. Library preparation employed the immunoSEQ multiplex PCR assay. TCRdb took this table from immuneACCESS and kept in-frame rearrangements with V and J called. Such tables lack part of the clones; where checked against another copy, unresolved V genes explain under half of the gap, and the rest is unexplained. The table for this sample lists 110,000 to 150,000 clones; 70% to 80% of them were counted only once. The ten largest clonotypes hold 5.1% of the sample. Sequenced here: PBMCs, sampled after 24 months of ibrutinib treatment. The receptors stem from a human donor with chronic lymphocytic leukemia.

The CDR3 region is CATSRDSTGGPQREFF. CDR3 sequence (DNA): TGTGCCACCAGCAGAGACTCGACAGGGGGCCCCCAGAGGGAGTTCTTC. The chain joins TRBV15 to TRBJ2-1; TRBD1 agrees at 10 bases. Germline lookup yields CDR1 LNHNV and CDR2 YYDKDF (reference sequence). V dropped 0 bases and J dropped 14; count of bases not matched to a gene: 13. The CDR3 is 16 residues long.

For the CDR3, the DNA is TGTGCCAGCAGCCCAAGGCTAGCGGGGCGCACAGATACGCAGTATTTT. It yields the protein CASSPRLAGRTDTQYF. The V and J genes are TRBV7-2 and TRBJ2-3; 9 bases agree with TRBD2. This CDR3 region has 16 residues. Germline-derived CDR1 and CDR2 are SGHTA and FQGNSA. After removal of 5 bases from V and 1 base from J, the junction contained 7 bases not matched to a gene.

This chain connects TRBV14 to TRBJ2-3; D not certain. The CDR3 is 10 amino acids. The germline gives CDR1 SGHDN, CDR2 FVKESK. V lost 0 bases, J lost 10 bases, and 2 bases lay in between. The CDR3 is CASSQEAQYF. Written as DNA, the CDR3 is TGTGCCAGCAGCCAAGAGGCGCAGTATTTT. Complete variable domain (other parts from reference TRBV14 and TRBJ2-3): EAGVTQFPSHSVIEKGQTVTLRCDPISGHDNLYWYRRVMGKEIKFLLHFVKESKQDESGMPNNRFLAERTGGTYSTLKVQPAELEDSGVYFCASSQEAQYFGPGTRLTVL.

This clone has just a few counts. This chain links TRBV13 with TRBJ2-5; D tentatively reads TRBD1 or TRBD2 (5 bases each). Germline values: CDR1 PRHDT, CDR2 FYEKMQ (reference sequence). This CDR3 is 14 amino acids long. V lost 2 bases to trimming and J lost 5 bases, with 12 bases between them. Here the CDR3 DNA reads TGTGCCAGCAGCTTATGGGGGACCCAGGAGACCCAGTACTTC. Its protein product is CASSLWGTQETQYF.

V gene TRBV27 combines with J gene TRBJ1-1, with D unresolved. CDR1 and CDR2 (germline): MNHEY, SMNVEV (reference sequence). The CDR3 is 14 amino acids. Trimming removed 5 bases from V and 4 bases from J, with 14 bases in between. CDR3 bases: TGTGCCAGCAGTGAACGGAGGGAATTCACTGAAGCTTTCTTT. Its translation: CASSERREFTEAFF.

This clone was picked up a small number of times. The chain employs TRBV7-9 and TRBJ1-5; the match to TRBD1 covers 9 bases. Losses at the gene ends were 3 bases for V and 6 bases for J; bases not matched to a gene: 9. The CDR3 spans 16 residues. Germline V lookup: CDR1 SEHNR, CDR2 FQNEAQ (reference sequence). CDR3 protein: CASSFPRDRVGQPQHF. Here the CDR3 DNA reads TGTGCCAGCAGCTTCCCCCGGGACAGGGTCGGTCAGCCCCAGCATTTT.

Notes on this clone: The CDR3 end shows no conserved phenylalanine or tryptophan, and so a read error is likely. The chain links TRBV5-4 to TRBJ1-2, with D possibly matching TRBD1 (5 bases). Trimming took 1 base from V and 4 from J, leaving 14 bases between them. CDR1 is SGHNT and CDR2 is YYREEE in the germline V gene (reference sequence). There are 15 residues in the CDR3. As DNA, the CDR3 is TGTGCCAGCAGCTTGCGGGGCTCTTCTGGCTATGGCTACACCCTC. The encoded protein is CASSLRGSSGYGYTL.

This clone was observed a few times. V and J are TRBV18 and TRBJ1-6; TRBD1 matches at 8 bases. The CDR3 contains 14 residues. Germline values: CDR1 KGHSH, CDR2 LQKENI. V was pared by 3 bases and J by 8 bases, with 3 bases of the junction left unmatched. The CDR3 nucleotides are TGTGCCAGCTCACCGACAGGGGTGGATTCACCCCTCCACTTT. This sequence encodes CASSPTGVDSPLHF.

The V call is TRBV11-1, the J call TRBJ2-7; D ambiguous. Germline V gene sequence: CDR1 SGHAT, CDR2 FQDESV (reference sequence). Trimming left V 5 bases short and J 2 bases short, with 4 bases between. The CDR3 has 11 amino acids. CDR3 amino acids: CASSPAYEQYF. The DNA of the CDR3 is TGTGCCAGCAGCCCGGCCTACGAGCAGTACTTC.

The rearrangement uses TRBV28 and TRBJ1-5, with a possible D match to TRBD1 (5 bases). CDR3 length: 15 residues. The V end was cut by 2 bases, the J end by 2 bases, with 10 bases between. Germline V gene data show CDR1 as MDHEN and CDR2 as SYDVKM. The CDR3 here is CASSLRQGGNQPQHF. The DNA for the CDR3 is TGTGCCAGCAGTTTACGGCAGGGCGGCAATCAGCCCCAGCATTTT.

This clone showed up just a few times. The V gene is TRBV12-5, the J gene TRBJ2-7; unclear D gene. Trimming took off 0 bases at V and 5 bases at J, with 14 bases between the two ends. The CDR3 length is 15 residues. CDR1 is LGHNT and CDR2 is FRNRAP in the germline V gene. The CDR3 reads CASGLVRLRRHEQYF. The CDR3 coding sequence is TGTGCTAGTGGTTTGGTACGACTCAGGCGGCACGAGCAGTACTTC.

This chain connects TRBV4-3 to TRBJ2-7; 12 bases match TRBD2. Trimming took 1 base from V and 4 from J; bases not matched to a gene: 5. Germline CDR1 reads LGHNA; CDR2 reads YSLEER. The CDR3 runs to 16 residues. The CDR3 loop reads CASSQGVGLAGYEQYF. The CDR3 coding sequence is TGCGCCAGCAGCCAAGGGGTAGGACTAGCGGGATACGAGCAGTACTTC.

The chain is built from TRBV6-5 and TRBJ1-2; a possible D gene is TRBD1 (5 bases). Germline CDR1 is MNHEY and CDR2 is SVGAGI. V lost 5 bases and J 6 bases, leaving 16 bases between the germline ends. This CDR3 comprises 14 residues. This chain's CDR3 is CASSRGKGLDGYTF. The CDR3 coding sequence is TGTGCCAGCAGTAGGGGAAAGGGCCTAGATGGCTACACCTTC.

There are a few counts of this clone. The chain links TRBV10-3 to TRBJ2-7, with TRBD1 identical over 8 bases. The germline V gene has CDR1 ENHRY and CDR2 SYGVKD. This CDR3 has 15 amino acids. Losses at the gene ends were 0 bases for V and 7 bases for J; bases not matched to a gene: 8. Here the CDR3 reads CAISESGRGPGEQYF. CDR3 sequence (DNA): TGTGCCATCAGTGAGTCCGGCAGGGGGCCTGGGGAGCAGTACTTC.

In this sample, this clone turned up once. J is TRBJ2-1 and V is TRBV14, with a possible D match to TRBD1 (6 bases). Trimming took 4 bases from V and 6 from J, leaving 19 bases between them. There are 16 residues in the CDR3. CDR1 is SGHDN, CDR2 FVKESK, per germline. CDR3 sequence reads: CASSPRETLGANEQFF. Here the CDR3 DNA reads TGTGCCAGCAGCCCCAGGGAGACGTTGGGGGCCAATGAGCAGTTCTTC.

The chain links TRBV6-5 to TRBJ2-3, with 7 positions matching TRBD1. CDR3 size: 15 residues. Germline CDR1 and CDR2: MNHEY and SVGAGI. After removal of 9 bases from V and 0 bases from J, the junction contained 9 bases not matched to a gene. CDR3 DNA sequence: TGTGCCAGTTCCGACAGGGTGACTAGCACAGATACGCAGTATTTT. Amino acids: CASSDRVTSTDTQYF.

The chain carries TRBV4-3 and TRBJ1-4; a possible D gene is TRBD1 (6 bases). The CDR3 sequence is 18 residues long. Germline V CDR1 and CDR2: LGHNA, YSLEER. The V end was cut by 0 bases, the J end by 3 bases, with 17 bases between. CDR3 amino acids: CASSQDRQGSFPNEKLFF. The CDR3 bases are TGCGCCAGCAGCCAAGACCGTCAGGGGTCCTTTCCTAATGAAAAACTGTTTTTT.

The V and J genes are TRBV5-1 and TRBJ2-1; D possibly corresponds to TRBD2 (6 bases). The CDR3 is 16 amino acids. Germline V gene data show CDR1 as SGHRS and CDR2 as YFSETQ. Trimming removed 5 bases at V and 0 bases at J, with 15 bases between. The CDR3 protein is CASRTEAGSSYNEQFF. In nucleotides, the CDR3 is TGCGCCAGCAGGACGGAAGCGGGCAGCTCCTACAATGAGCAGTTCTTC.

This clone occurred once. The J gene is TRBJ2-2, the V gene TRBV27; D is possibly TRBD1 (6 bases). The CDR3 runs to 14 residues. CDR1 is MNHEY and CDR2 is SMNVEV in the germline V gene (reference sequence). Trimming removed 6 bases from V and 5 bases from J, with 13 bases in between. CDR3 in amino acids: CASRPQGSTGELFF. In DNA form, the CDR3 reads TGTGCCAGCAGGCCACAGGGTAGTACCGGGGAGCTGTTTTTT.

The genes are TRBV19 and TRBJ1-5, with D maybe TRBD1 (5 bases). This CDR3 spans 13 amino acids. The germline V and J ends were trimmed by 6 bases and 5 bases, with 11 bases remaining between them. CDR1 and CDR2 (germline): LNHDA, SQIVND (reference sequence). Written as DNA, the CDR3 is TGTGCCAGTAGATCCGGGGGGGATCAGCCCCAGCATTTT. This encodes CASRSGGDQPQHF.

CDR3 region: CASSPGLAGGYEQYF. The DNA for the CDR3 is TGTGCCAGCTCACCAGGGTTAGCGGGAGGGTACGAGCAGTACTTC. The V and J genes are TRBV18 and TRBJ2-7; 11 bases align to TRBD2. The V gene's germline CDR1 is KGHSH and CDR2 LQKENI. The V segment lost 2 bases and the J segment 4 bases; nucleotides outside the gene matches: 4. The length of the CDR3 is 15 residues.

The CDR3 DNA sequence: TGTGCCAGCAGCTTCTCTAGCGGGGGTGCAGATACGCAGTATTTT. It encodes CASSFSSGGADTQYF. This sequence joins TRBV7-3 and TRBJ2-3, with 10 bases lining up with TRBD2. CDR3 size: 15 residues. Germline lookup yields CDR1 SGHTA and CDR2 FQGTGA. Unmatched junction bases numbered 4, after V lost 3 bases and J lost 4 bases.

The chain is built from TRBV7-2 and TRBJ2-1, with TRBD2 matching 9 bases. From germline, CDR1 is SGHTA and CDR2 FQGNSA. Trimming at V came to 5 bases and at J to 7 bases, leaving 6 bases not matched to a gene. This CDR3 spans 14 amino acids. The CDR3 sequence is CASSLSGSWNEQFF. The CDR3 bases are TGTGCCAGCAGCCTTAGCGGGAGTTGGAATGAGCAGTTCTTC.

This chain uses TRBV6-1 with TRBJ2-3; D is unresolved. Germline V gene lookup returns CDR1 MNHNS and CDR2 SASEGT. Trimming cost V 6 bases and J 4 bases, with 8 bases left between them. The CDR3 is 12 residues long. CDR3 loop: CASSVGPDTQYF. As DNA, the CDR3 is TGTGCCAGCAGCGTAGGGCCAGATACGCAGTATTTT.

This clone showed up just a few times. This chain uses TRBV7-2 with TRBJ2-7, with D tentatively TRBD2 (6 bases). Deletions cut 1 base from V and 7 bases from J, with 17 bases between. The CDR3 has 15 amino acids. Germline values: CDR1 SGHTA, CDR2 FQGNSA. CDR3: CASSLGFGPAGEQYF. CDR3 nucleotide sequence: TGTGCCAGCAGCTTAGGGTTCGGCCCGGCGGGGGAGCAGTACTTC.

The chain recombines TRBV4-3 with TRBJ2-1; D may be TRBD1 (6 bases). Trimming stripped 1 base from V and 4 bases from J, with 11 bases between. The CDR3 has 15 residues. CDR1 and CDR2 from the germline V gene are LGHNA and YSLEER. CDR3 sequence: CASSQVGGGYNEQFF. The CDR3 region has the DNA TGCGCCAGCAGCCAAGTTGGGGGCGGTTACAATGAGCAGTTCTTC.

The gene calls are TRBV7-8 and TRBJ2-3; D remains ambiguous. The CDR3 loop spans 12 amino acids. Germline lookup yields CDR1 SGHVS and CDR2 FQNEAQ. The V end lost 3 bases, the J end lost 4 bases, and 5 bases lay between the germline ends. This CDR3 is CASSFSPDTQYF. The CDR3 bases are TGTGCCAGCAGCTTTAGCCCAGATACGCAGTATTTT.

V and J are TRBV10-3 and TRBJ1-5; D call uncertain. Germline CDR1 and CDR2: ENHRY and SYGVKD. The germline V and J ends were trimmed by 11 bases and 2 bases, with 13 bases remaining between them. The CDR3 totals 13 residues. The CDR3 spells CAARGERNQPQHF. CDR3 nucleotides: TGTGCCGCCCGCGGGGAACGCAATCAGCCCCAGCATTTT.

The chain is built from TRBV28 and TRBJ2-7; weak D call: TRBD1 (5 bases). This CDR3 has 14 amino acids. Trimming shortened V by 7 bases and J by 6 bases, and 19 bases separated the two germline ends. CDR1 is MDHEN, CDR2 SYDVKM, per germline. The DNA for the CDR3 is TGTGCCAGCAACTCGGGCAGGGCGGTAGGCGAGCAGTACTTC. This codes for CASNSGRAVGEQYF.

This clone has just a few counts. This chain connects TRBV11-1 to TRBJ1-1; D is undetermined. Germline assignment: CDR1 SGHAT and CDR2 FQDESV (reference sequence). The CDR3 totals 13 residues. The V end lost 2 bases, the J end lost 6 bases, and 10 bases lay between the germline ends. In nucleotides, the CDR3 is TGTGCCAGCAGCTTAAGCAGGTACGCTGAAGCTTTCTTT. Translating it yields CASSLSRYAEAFF.

The chain is built from TRBV6-6 and TRBJ2-3, with 9 bases aligning to TRBD1. V was pared by 4 bases and J by 2 bases, with 4 bases of the junction left unmatched. Germline V gene lookup returns CDR1 MNHNY and CDR2 SVGAGI (reference sequence). The CDR3 consists of 15 residues. CDR3 sequence (DNA): TGTGCCAGCAGTTCCGGGACAGGGCACACAGATACGCAGTATTTT. It encodes CASSSGTGHTDTQYF.

At least ten counts were recorded for this clone. This chain links TRBV7-9 with TRBJ1-3; 7 nucleotides align to TRBD1. The CDR3 has 15 residues. The junction had 4 bases not matched to a gene; V was cut back by 5 bases and J by 0 bases. Germline V gene data show CDR1 as SEHNR and CDR2 as FQNEAQ (reference sequence). CDR3 protein: CASSPRTGSGNTIYF. The CDR3 DNA is TGTGCCAGCAGCCCCCGGACAGGCTCTGGAAACACCATATATTTT.